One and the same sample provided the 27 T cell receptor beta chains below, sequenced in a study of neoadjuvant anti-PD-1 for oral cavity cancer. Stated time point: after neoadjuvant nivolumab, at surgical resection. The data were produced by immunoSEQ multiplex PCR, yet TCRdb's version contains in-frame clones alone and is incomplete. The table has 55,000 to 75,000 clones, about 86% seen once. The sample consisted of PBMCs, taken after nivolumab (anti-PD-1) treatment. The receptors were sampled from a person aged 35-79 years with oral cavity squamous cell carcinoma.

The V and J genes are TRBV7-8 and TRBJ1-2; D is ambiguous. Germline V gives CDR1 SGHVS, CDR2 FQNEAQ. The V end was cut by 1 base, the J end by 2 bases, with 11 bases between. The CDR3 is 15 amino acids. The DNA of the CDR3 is TGTGCCAGCAGCTTAGATTCAGGCGACAACTATGGCTACACCTTC. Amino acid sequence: CASSLDSGDNYGYTF.

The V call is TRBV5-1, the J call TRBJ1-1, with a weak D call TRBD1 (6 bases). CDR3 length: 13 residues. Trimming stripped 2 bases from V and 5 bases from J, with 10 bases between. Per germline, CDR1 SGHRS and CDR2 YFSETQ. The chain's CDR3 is CASSFKGGTEAFF. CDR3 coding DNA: TGCGCCAGCAGCTTCAAGGGGGGTACTGAAGCTTTCTTT.

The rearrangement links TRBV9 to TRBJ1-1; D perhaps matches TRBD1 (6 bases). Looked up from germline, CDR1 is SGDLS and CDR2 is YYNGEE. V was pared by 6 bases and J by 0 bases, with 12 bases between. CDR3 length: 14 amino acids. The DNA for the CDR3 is TGTGCCAGCACCGGGGGGGCGATGAACACTGAAGCTTTCTTT. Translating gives CASTGGAMNTEAFF.

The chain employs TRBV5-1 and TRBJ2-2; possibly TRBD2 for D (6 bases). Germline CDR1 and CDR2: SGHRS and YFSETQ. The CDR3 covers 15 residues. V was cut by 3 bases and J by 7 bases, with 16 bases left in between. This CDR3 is CASSSQGGKGGELFF. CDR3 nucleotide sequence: TGCGCCAGCAGCTCCCAAGGCGGGAAGGGCGGGGAGCTGTTTTTT.

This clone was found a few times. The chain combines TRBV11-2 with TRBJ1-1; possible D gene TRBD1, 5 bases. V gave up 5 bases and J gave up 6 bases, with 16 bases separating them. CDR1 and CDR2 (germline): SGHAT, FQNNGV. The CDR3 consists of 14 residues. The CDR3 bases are TGTGCCAGCAGCCGGGACGGCCTCAGCCCTGAAGCTTTCTTT. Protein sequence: CASSRDGLSPEAFF.

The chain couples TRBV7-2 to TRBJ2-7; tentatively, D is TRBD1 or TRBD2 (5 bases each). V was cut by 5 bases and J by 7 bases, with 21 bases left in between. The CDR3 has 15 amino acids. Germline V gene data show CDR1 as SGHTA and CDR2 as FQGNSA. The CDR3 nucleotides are TGTGCCAGCAGCCCCCCCGCCGGGGCGTCTGGAGAGCAGTACTTC. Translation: CASSPPAGASGEQYF. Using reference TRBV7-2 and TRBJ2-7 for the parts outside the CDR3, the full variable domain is GAGVSQSPSNKVTEKGKDVELRCDPISGHTALYWYRQSLGQGLEFLIYFQGNSAPDKSGLPSDRFSAERTGGSVSTLTIQRTQQEDSAVYLCASSPPAGASGEQYFGPGTRLTVT.

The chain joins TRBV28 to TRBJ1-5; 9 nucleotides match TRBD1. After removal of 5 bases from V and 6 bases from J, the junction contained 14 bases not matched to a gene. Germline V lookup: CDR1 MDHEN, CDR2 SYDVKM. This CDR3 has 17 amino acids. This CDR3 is CASSAPGQGILGQPQHF. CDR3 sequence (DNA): TGTGCCAGCAGTGCACCGGGACAGGGAATTTTAGGTCAGCCCCAGCATTTT.

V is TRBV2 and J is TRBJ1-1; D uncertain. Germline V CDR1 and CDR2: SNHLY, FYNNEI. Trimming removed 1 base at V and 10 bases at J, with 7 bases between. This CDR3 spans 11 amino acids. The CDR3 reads CASSEGRVAFF. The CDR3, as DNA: TGTGCCAGCAGTGAAGGGCGGGTAGCTTTCTTT.

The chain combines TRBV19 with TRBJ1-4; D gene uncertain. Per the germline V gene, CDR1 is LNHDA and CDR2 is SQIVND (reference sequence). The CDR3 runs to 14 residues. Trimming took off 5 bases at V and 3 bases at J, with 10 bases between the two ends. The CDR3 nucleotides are TGTGCCAGTAGTTTAATGGGATCTAATGAAAAACTGTTTTTT. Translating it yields CASSLMGSNEKLFF.

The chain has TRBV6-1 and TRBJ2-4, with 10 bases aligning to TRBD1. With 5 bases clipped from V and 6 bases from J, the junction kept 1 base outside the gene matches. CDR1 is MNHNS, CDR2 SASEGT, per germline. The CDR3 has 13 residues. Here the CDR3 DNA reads TGTGCCAGCAGTCGGGACAGGGGAAACATTCAGTACTTC. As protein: CASSRDRGNIQYF.

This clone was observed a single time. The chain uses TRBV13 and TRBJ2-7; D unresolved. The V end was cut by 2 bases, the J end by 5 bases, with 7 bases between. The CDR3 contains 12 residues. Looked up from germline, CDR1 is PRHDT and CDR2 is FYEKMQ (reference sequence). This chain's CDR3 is CASSLSGNEQYF. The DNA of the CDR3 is TGTGCCAGCAGCTTATCTGGGAACGAGCAGTACTTC.

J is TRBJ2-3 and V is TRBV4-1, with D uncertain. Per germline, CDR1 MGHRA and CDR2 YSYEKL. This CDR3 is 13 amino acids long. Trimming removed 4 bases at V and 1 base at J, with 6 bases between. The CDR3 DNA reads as TGCGCCAGCAGCCGCTTGGGCACAGATACGCAGTATTTT. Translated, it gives CASSRLGTDTQYF.

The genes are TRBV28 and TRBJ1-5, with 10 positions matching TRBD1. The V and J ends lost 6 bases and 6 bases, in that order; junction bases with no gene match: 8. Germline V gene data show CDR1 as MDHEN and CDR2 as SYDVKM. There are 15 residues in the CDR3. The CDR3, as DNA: TGTGCCAGCAGAACCCGGGACAGGGGAACTCAGCCCCAGCATTTT. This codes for CASRTRDRGTQPQHF.

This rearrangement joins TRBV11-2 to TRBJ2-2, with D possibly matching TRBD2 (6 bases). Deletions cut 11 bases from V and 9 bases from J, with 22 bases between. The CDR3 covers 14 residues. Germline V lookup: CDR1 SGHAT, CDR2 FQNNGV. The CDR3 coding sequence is TGTGCCTGCACCGCCTGGGACTCTGCCAGGGAGCTGTTTTTT. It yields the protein CACTAWDSARELFF. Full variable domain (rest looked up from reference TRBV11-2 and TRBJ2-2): EAGVAQSPRYKIIEKRQSVAFWCNPISGHATLYWYQQILGQGPKLLIQFQNNGVVDDSQLPKDRFSAERLKGVDSTLKIQPAKLEDSAVYLCACTAWDSARELFFGEGSRLTVL.

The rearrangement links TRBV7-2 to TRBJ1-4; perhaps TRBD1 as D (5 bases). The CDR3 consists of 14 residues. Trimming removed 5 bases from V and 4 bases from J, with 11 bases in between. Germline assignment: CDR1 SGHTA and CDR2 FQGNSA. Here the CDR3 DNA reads TGTGCCAGCAGCCTAGACAGCATTAATGAAAAACTGTTTTTT. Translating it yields CASSLDSINEKLFF.

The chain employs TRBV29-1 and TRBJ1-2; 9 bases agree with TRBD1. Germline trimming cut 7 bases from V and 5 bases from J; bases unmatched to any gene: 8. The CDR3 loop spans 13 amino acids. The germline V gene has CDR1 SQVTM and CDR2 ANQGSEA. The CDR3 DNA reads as TGCAGCGCCCGGGACAGGGAAGGGTATGGCTACACCTTC. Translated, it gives CSARDREGYGYTF.

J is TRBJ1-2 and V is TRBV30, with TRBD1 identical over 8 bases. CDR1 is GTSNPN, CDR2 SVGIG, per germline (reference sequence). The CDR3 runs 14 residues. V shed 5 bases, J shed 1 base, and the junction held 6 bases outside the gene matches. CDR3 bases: TGTGCCTGGGTAGGGACAGGAGATAACTATGGCTACACCTTC. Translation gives CAWVGTGDNYGYTF.

This CDR3 is CASSERDRALTRQPQHF. For the CDR3, the DNA is TGTGCCAGCAGTGAACGTGACAGGGCACTCACACGTCAGCCCCAGCATTTT. The V and J genes are TRBV6-1 and TRBJ1-5, with 7 bases that match TRBD1. V gave up 2 bases and J gave up 6 bases; unmatched junction bases: 13. Germline V gene lookup returns CDR1 MNHNS and CDR2 SASEGT. The CDR3 consists of 17 residues.

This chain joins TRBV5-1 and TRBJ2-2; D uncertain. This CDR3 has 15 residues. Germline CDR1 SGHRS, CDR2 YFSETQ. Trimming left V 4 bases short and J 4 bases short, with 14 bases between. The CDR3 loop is CASSLDPPGTGELFF. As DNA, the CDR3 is TGCGCCAGCAGCCTCGACCCCCCCGGCACCGGGGAGCTGTTTTTT.

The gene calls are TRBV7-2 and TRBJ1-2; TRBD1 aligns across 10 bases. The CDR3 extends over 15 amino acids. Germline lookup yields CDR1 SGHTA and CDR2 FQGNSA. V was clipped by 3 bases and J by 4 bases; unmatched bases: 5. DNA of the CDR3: TGTGCCAGCAGCTTCGACAGGGGGCATAGCTATGGCTACACCTTC. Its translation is CASSFDRGHSYGYTF. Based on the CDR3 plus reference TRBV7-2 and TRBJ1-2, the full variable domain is GAGVSQSPSNKVTEKGKDVELRCDPISGHTALYWYRQSLGQGLEFLIYFQGNSAPDKSGLPSDRFSAERTGGSVSTLTIQRTQQEDSAVYLCASSFDRGHSYGYTFGSGTRLTVV.

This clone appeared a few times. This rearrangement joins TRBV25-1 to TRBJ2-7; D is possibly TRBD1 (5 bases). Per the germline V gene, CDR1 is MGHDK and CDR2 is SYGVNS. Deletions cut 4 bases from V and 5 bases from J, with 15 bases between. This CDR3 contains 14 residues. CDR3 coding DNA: TGTGCCAGCAGTGTCCGAACCCAGGGTCACGAGCAGTACTTC. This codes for CASSVRTQGHEQYF.

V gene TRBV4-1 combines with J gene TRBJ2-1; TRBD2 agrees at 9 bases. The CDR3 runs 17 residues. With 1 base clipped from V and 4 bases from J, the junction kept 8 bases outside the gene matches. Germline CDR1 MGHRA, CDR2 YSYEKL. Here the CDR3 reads CASSQGAGGPRYNEQFF. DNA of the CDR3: TGCGCCAGCAGCCAAGGGGCGGGAGGGCCGCGGTACAATGAGCAGTTCTTC.

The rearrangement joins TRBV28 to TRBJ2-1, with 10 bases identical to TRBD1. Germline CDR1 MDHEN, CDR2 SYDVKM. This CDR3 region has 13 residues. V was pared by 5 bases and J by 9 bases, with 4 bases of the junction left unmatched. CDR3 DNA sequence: TGTGCCAGCAGTCGACGGGACAGGGGTGAGCAGTTCTTC. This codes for CASSRRDRGEQFF.

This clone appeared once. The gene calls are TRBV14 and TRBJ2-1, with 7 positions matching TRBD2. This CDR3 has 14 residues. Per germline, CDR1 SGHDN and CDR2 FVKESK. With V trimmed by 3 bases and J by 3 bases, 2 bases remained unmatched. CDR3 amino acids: CASSQPGGYNEQFF. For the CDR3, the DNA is TGTGCCAGCAGCCAGCCGGGAGGCTACAATGAGCAGTTCTTC.

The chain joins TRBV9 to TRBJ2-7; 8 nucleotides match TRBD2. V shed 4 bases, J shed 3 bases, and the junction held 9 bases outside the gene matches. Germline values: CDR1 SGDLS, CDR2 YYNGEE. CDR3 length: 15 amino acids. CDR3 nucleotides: TGTGCCAGCAGCCCGGGACTAGACGTTATCTACGAGCAGTACTTC. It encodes CASSPGLDVIYEQYF.

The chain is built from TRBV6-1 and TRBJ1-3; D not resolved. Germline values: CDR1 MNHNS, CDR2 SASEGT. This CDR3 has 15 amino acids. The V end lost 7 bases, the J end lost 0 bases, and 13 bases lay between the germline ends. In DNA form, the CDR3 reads TGTGCCAGCACCCTGACCGGGCGCTCTGGAAACACCATATATTTT. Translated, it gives CASTLTGRSGNTIYF.

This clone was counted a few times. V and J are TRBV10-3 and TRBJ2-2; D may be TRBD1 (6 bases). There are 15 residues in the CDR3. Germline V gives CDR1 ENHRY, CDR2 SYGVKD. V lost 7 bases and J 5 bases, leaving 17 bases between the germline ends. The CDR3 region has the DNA TGTGCCATCATGGTACAGGGCTTTGGTACCGGGGAGCTGTTTTTT. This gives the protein CAIMVQGFGTGELFF.